This is a list of T cell receptor beta chains from one sample in a study of cytomegalovirus exposure and HLA in healthy donors. Profiled with immunoSEQ multiplex PCR; TCRdb holds only in-frame clones, not every one. Of 170,000 or so clones detected, 77% appear once; the ten largest clones hold 3.5% to 4.5%. Material: PBMCs. These receptors were taken from an older woman in good health and CMV-seropositive. Both conserved end residues are part of each CDR3. A D gene is named only where the DNA matches it firmly. Clone size appears in some rows only: once, few, many, or a class for an expanded clone.

D gene	V gene	clone size	J gene	CDR3 DNA	CDR3 protein
TRBD2	TRBV30	-	TRBJ2-7	TGTGCCTGGAGTGTACTAGCGGGTCTCGAGCAGTACTTC	CAWSVLAGLEQYF
-	TRBV6-4	once	TRBJ2-3	TGTGCCAGCAGTGACTATCGGGGTACGCAGTATTTT	CASSDYRGTQYF
-	TRBV7-2	-	TRBJ2-4	TGTGCCAGCAGCTGGGGGGCAGGGAGGGGTGCGTTGTACATTCAGTACTTC	CASSWGAGRGALYIQYF
TRBD1	TRBV6-5	-	TRBJ1-1	TGTGCCAGCAGTTACGCAGGGGGCCCGAACACTGAAGCTTTCTTT	CASSYAGGPNTEAFF
-	TRBV19	once	TRBJ2-3	TGTGCCAGTAGCCCCCCGGGAATAAGCACAGATACGCAGTATTTT	CASSPPGISTDTQYF
TRBD1	TRBV7-2	-	TRBJ1-5	TGTGCCAGCAGCCTGGACAGGGGGAATCAGCCCCAGCATTTT	CASSLDRGNQPQHF
-	TRBV27	-	TRBJ1-4	TGTGCCCTCCCGTGGGGGGGGCGACTCAATGAAAAACTGTTTTTT	CALPWGGRLNEKLFF
-	TRBV27	-	TRBJ1-4	TGTGCCAGCAGTTTAAAGCGGACGGGCCTTGGTGAAAAACTGTTTTTT	CASSLKRTGLGEKLFF
-	TRBV5-1	-	TRBJ2-5	TGCGCCAGCAGCTTTGGAGGGAGCCAAGAGACCCAGTACTTC	CASSFGGSQETQYF
TRBD1	TRBV5-1	-	TRBJ1-4	TGCGCCAGCAGCCAGAGTGGACAGGGCGGAGGTGAAAAACTGTTTTTT	CASSQSGQGGGEKLFF
-	TRBV2	-	TRBJ1-1	TGTGCCAGCAGCGGGGGGTTGGCCGCTGAAGCTTTCTTT	CASSGGLAAEAFF
-	TRBV28	-	TRBJ1-3	TGTGCCAGCAGTACCCCGGGTAGACTCTCTGGAAACACCATATATTTT	CASSTPGRLSGNTIYF
-	TRBV5-1	-	TRBJ2-5	TGCGCCAGCAGCTTCTCGGGGATACAAGAGACCCAGTACTTC	CASSFSGIQETQYF
TRBD2	TRBV28	-	TRBJ2-5	TGTGCCAGCCGTCGGGGGACTAGCGGGGCTCAAGAGACCCAGTACTTC	CASRRGTSGAQETQYF
-	TRBV6-1	-	TRBJ2-2	TGTGCCAGCAGTGCACAGACAGGAGACACCGGGGAGCTGTTTTTT	CASSAQTGDTGELFF
-	TRBV6-5	-	TRBJ1-2	TGTGCCAGCAGAAGACAGAACCAAGATGGCTACACCTTC	CASRRQNQDGYTF
TRBD2	TRBV29-1	-	TRBJ2-4	TGCAGCGCAGGACTAGCGGGGGGCAGTCAGTACTTC	CSAGLAGGSQYF